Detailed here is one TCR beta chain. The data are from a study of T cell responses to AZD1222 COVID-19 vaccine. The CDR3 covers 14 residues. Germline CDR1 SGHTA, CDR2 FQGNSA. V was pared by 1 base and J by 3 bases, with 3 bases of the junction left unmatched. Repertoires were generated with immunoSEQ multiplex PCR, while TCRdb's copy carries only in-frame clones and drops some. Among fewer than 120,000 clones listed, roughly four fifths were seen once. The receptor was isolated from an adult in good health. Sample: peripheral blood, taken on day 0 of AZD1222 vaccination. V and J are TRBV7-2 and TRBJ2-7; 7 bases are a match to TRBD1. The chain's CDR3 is CASSLGGTVYEQYF. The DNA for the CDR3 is TGTGCCAGCAGCTTAGGGGGGACAGTCTACGAGCAGTACTTC.